These 32 T cell receptor beta chains were all obtained from the same sample, sequenced in a study of OX40 agonist ivuxolimab in advanced cancers. Using immunoSEQ multiplex PCR, the repertoire was profiled, and TCRdb retains in-frame clones only, with some absent. The sample contains about 61,000 clones, about 90% of which appear only once. Sample: CD4+ or CD8+ T cells sorted from blood, taken in a trial of the OX40 agonist ivuxolimab. The source is an adult with an advanced solid tumor such as melanoma, head and neck, liver or kidney cancer.

This clone was seen a single time. V usage is TRBV30 and J usage is TRBJ1-4; D is unclear. This CDR3 contains 13 residues. Germline V gene data show CDR1 as GTSNPN and CDR2 as SVGIG (reference sequence). Trimming left V 0 bases short and J 8 bases short, with 10 bases between. CDR3 loop: CAWSVRGWEKLFF. In DNA, the CDR3 is TGTGCCTGGAGTGTACGAGGTTGGGAAAAACTGTTTTTT.

This rearrangement joins TRBV2 to TRBJ2-1; the match to TRBD2 covers 7 bases. The CDR3 spans 16 residues. Unmatched junction bases numbered 13, after V lost 8 bases and J lost 3 bases. Germline assignment: CDR1 SNHLY and CDR2 FYNNEI. The CDR3 reads CASGGGLAGNYNEQFF. DNA for the CDR3: TGTGCCAGCGGCGGGGGATTGGCGGGCAACTACAATGAGCAGTTCTTC.

The rearrangement links TRBV10-3 to TRBJ2-5, with TRBD1 identical over 7 bases. The CDR3 has 13 residues. Per germline, CDR1 ENHRY and CDR2 SYGVKD. Trimming removed 3 bases from V and 3 bases from J; junction bases left unmatched: 1. The CDR3 coding sequence is TGTGCCATCAGTGATACAGGGGAAGAGACCCAGTACTTC. It specifies CAISDTGEETQYF.

This sequence joins TRBV20-1 and TRBJ2-3; D gene uncertain. CDR3 size: 11 residues. The V gene lost 1 base and the J gene lost 6 bases, with 5 bases spanning the gap. Germline-derived CDR1 and CDR2 are DFQATT and SNEGSKA (reference sequence). The CDR3 DNA sequence: TGCAGTGCTAGAGTAATCGATACGCAGTATTTT. This translates into CSARVIDTQYF.

This clone was observed once. CDR3 bases: TGCGCCAGCAGCCAAGACCGCTTAGACAGGGAAGGCACCGGGGAGCTGTTTTTT. It is translated as CASSQDRLDREGTGELFF. The chain uses TRBV4-3 and TRBJ2-2; 7 bases line up with TRBD1. The V segment lost 0 bases and the J segment 4 bases; nucleotides outside the gene matches: 11. Germline V gene data show CDR1 as LGHNA and CDR2 as YSLEER. This CDR3 has 18 amino acids.

The chain couples TRBV9 to TRBJ1-5; D is undetermined. Trimming stripped 0 bases from V and 1 base from J, with 2 bases between. Germline CDR1 SGDLS, CDR2 YYNGEE. The CDR3 runs 13 residues. CDR3 DNA: TGTGCCAGCAGCGTAGGCAGCAATCAGCCCCAGCATTTT. This gives the protein CASSVGSNQPQHF.

The chain is built from TRBV7-9 and TRBJ1-6; possible D gene TRBD1, 6 bases. V lost 4 bases and J lost 3, with 16 bases in between. Per germline, CDR1 SEHNR and CDR2 FQNEAQ (reference sequence). The CDR3 is made up of 17 amino acids. CDR3 region: CASSSYTGSGYNSPLHF. In DNA, the CDR3 is TGTGCCAGCAGCTCCTATACAGGGTCAGGCTATAATTCACCCCTCCACTTT.

V is TRBV9 and J is TRBJ2-3; D uncertain. V lost 0 bases and J 3 bases, leaving 11 bases between the germline ends. This CDR3 comprises 15 residues. CDR1 is SGDLS, CDR2 YYNGEE, per germline. Written as DNA, the CDR3 is TGTGCCAGCAGCGTAGGTAGTACCTTAACAGATACGCAGTATTTT. Its protein product is CASSVGSTLTDTQYF.

The rearrangement joins TRBV4-3 to TRBJ1-4, with D possibly matching TRBD1 (6 bases). Per germline, CDR1 LGHNA and CDR2 YSLEER. This CDR3 has 16 amino acids. The V and J ends lost 3 bases and 5 bases respectively, with 16 bases between them. CDR3 coding DNA: TGCGCCAGCAGCCATCGAGGTCGGGGGCCCAATGAAAAACTGTTTTTT. Translated, it gives CASSHRGRGPNEKLFF.

The V call is TRBV23-1, the J call TRBJ1-5, with a weak D call TRBD1 (5 bases). TRBV23-1 is assigned to the ORF class and has an uncertain function. The CDR3 extends over 18 amino acids. Trimming left V 1 base short and J 7 bases short, with 23 bases between. DNA for the CDR3: TGCGCCAGCAGTCAATTGCAGGTCGGGGCAGGGTCTGGACAGCCCCAGCATTTT. Its protein product is CASSQLQVGAGSGQPQHF.

The rearrangement uses TRBV15 and TRBJ1-1; D uncertain. Trimming cost V 3 bases and J 7 bases, with 12 bases left between them. CDR1 and CDR2 (germline): LNHNV, YYDKDF (reference sequence). This CDR3 contains 13 residues. The CDR3 is CATSRGSLIEAFF. CDR3 nucleotide sequence: TGTGCCACCAGCAGGGGCAGTCTGATTGAAGCTTTCTTT.

The chain uses TRBV7-9 and TRBJ2-1; D gene uncertain. Germline CDR1 reads SEHNR; CDR2 reads FQNEAQ (reference sequence). V was cut by 1 base and J by 2 bases, with 6 bases left in between. The CDR3 has 14 residues. The CDR3 protein is CASSLETTYNEQFF. Written as DNA, the CDR3 is TGTGCCAGCAGCTTAGAGACGACCTACAATGAGCAGTTCTTC.

The V call is TRBV6-5, the J call TRBJ2-2; 7 bases are shared with TRBD2. CDR3 length: 14 amino acids. V trimming: 4 bases; J trimming: 4 bases; junction bases outside the gene matches: 3. The germline V gene encodes CDR1 MNHEY and CDR2 SVGAGI. CDR3 in amino acids: CASSSGRATGELFF. The CDR3 DNA reads TGTGCCAGCAGTTCGGGGAGGGCCACCGGGGAGCTGTTTTTT.

A remark on this clone: The sample contains more than one DNA sequence encoding this CDR3. The chain carries TRBV4-1 and TRBJ1-5, with no clear D. The CDR3 consists of 15 residues. Per germline, CDR1 MGHRA and CDR2 YSYEKL. Deletions cut 0 bases from V and 0 bases from J, with 6 bases between. CDR3 loop: CASSQDYSSNQPQHF. CDR3 nucleotides: TGCGCCAGCAGCCAAGATTACAGTAGCAATCAGCCCCAGCATTTT.

V gene TRBV30 combines with J gene TRBJ2-1; D remains unclear. The CDR3 extends over 16 amino acids. V lost 0 bases and J 3 bases, leaving 15 bases between the germline ends. CDR1 and CDR2 from the germline V gene are GTSNPN and SVGIG (reference sequence). For the CDR3, the DNA is TGTGCCTGGAGTGTTAAATACAGCAAGTACTACAATGAGCAGTTCTTC. Protein product: CAWSVKYSKYYNEQFF.

The chain employs TRBV9 and TRBJ2-5; the D call may be TRBD1 or TRBD2 (5 bases each). The CDR3 is 15 amino acids. Germline V gene sequence: CDR1 SGDLS, CDR2 YYNGEE. V lost 3 bases and J 5 bases, leaving 17 bases between the germline ends. The CDR3 bases are TGTGCCAGCAGCGGCTCCGGGACGGAAGGGGAGACCCAGTACTTC. This translates into CASSGSGTEGETQYF.

CDR3 bases: TGCGCCAGCAGCCAAGGTTGGGTGGCGGGAGATACGCAGTATTTT. Residues: CASSQGWVAGDTQYF. The rearrangement joins TRBV4-3 to TRBJ2-3; D might be TRBD2 (5 bases). Germline CDR1 is LGHNA and CDR2 is YSLEER. The CDR3 runs to 15 residues. V was cut by 1 base and J by 5 bases, with 13 bases left in between.

The chain joins TRBV27 to TRBJ1-5, with D tentatively TRBD1 (5 bases). Germline lookup yields CDR1 MNHEY and CDR2 SMNVEV (reference sequence). The CDR3 runs 12 residues. Trimming pared 7 bases from V and 9 bases from J, leaving 13 bases between. The chain's CDR3 is CASKTLGGPQHF. The CDR3 nucleotides are TGTGCCAGCAAAACCTTGGGGGGGCCCCAGCATTTT.

This clone has only one observation. The chain combines TRBV27 with TRBJ2-3; D is possibly TRBD2 (5 bases). Germline assignment: CDR1 MNHEY and CDR2 SMNVEV (reference sequence). Trimming left V 6 bases short and J 9 bases short, with 19 bases between. This CDR3 has 14 residues. The CDR3 region is CASRPLLDVGTQYF. The DNA for the CDR3 is TGTGCCAGCAGGCCCTTACTAGACGTCGGGACGCAGTATTTT.

Notes on this clone: Other DNA sequences in the sample encode the same CDR3. V is TRBV6-5 and J is TRBJ1-2; D unresolved. The V end was cut by 0 bases, the J end by 5 bases, with 7 bases between. The CDR3 has 13 residues. Germline lookup yields CDR1 MNHEY and CDR2 SVGAGI. CDR3 region: CASSYSAEYGYTF. The CDR3 nucleotides are TGTGCCAGCAGTTACTCCGCGGAGTATGGCTACACCTTC.

The V gene is TRBV16, the J gene TRBJ1-1, with 8 bases matching TRBD1. CDR1 is KGHSY and CDR2 is FQNENV in the germline V gene. V dropped 2 bases and J dropped 2; count of bases not matched to a gene: 1. This CDR3 contains 14 residues. The CDR3: CASSQDRGNTEAFF. The CDR3 DNA reads TGTGCCAGCAGCCAAGACAGGGGAAACACTGAAGCTTTCTTT.

This chain joins TRBV2 and TRBJ2-7, with 10 bases aligning to TRBD2. The CDR3 sequence is 15 residues long. Germline V gene sequence: CDR1 SNHLY, CDR2 FYNNEI. V lost 6 bases and J lost 2; bases outside the gene matches: 7. CDR3 protein: CASRNLAGVTYEQYV. The CDR3 DNA reads as TGTGCCAGCAGAAATCTAGCGGGAGTTACCTACGAGCAGTACGTC.

The CDR3 sequence: CASSEDFGVTGELFF. CDR3 in DNA: TGTGCCAGCAGTGAAGATTTTGGGGTCACCGGGGAGCTGTTTTTT. V usage is TRBV2 and J usage is TRBJ2-2, with D unclear. V lost 1 base and J 4 bases, leaving 10 bases between the germline ends. Germline V gene lookup returns CDR1 SNHLY and CDR2 FYNNEI. This CDR3 has 15 amino acids.

In this sample, this clone turned up once. The rearrangement uses TRBV6-1 and TRBJ2-7; no clear D gene. V lost 3 bases to trimming and J lost 2 bases, with 8 bases between them. From germline, CDR1 is MNHNS and CDR2 SASEGT. The CDR3 is 13 residues long. CDR3 coding DNA: TGTGCCAGCAGTGAGGCCCCAACCTACGAGCAGTACGTC. This encodes CASSEAPTYEQYV.

This chain connects TRBV7-9 to TRBJ1-2, with D possibly matching TRBD1 (5 bases). This CDR3 has 14 amino acids. Germline CDR1 SEHNR, CDR2 FQNEAQ (reference sequence). V lost 1 base and J lost 3, with 9 bases in between. CDR3 loop: CASSLDGGHYGYTF. CDR3 nucleotide sequence: TGTGCCAGCAGCTTAGATGGGGGACACTATGGCTACACCTTC.

This clone was observed a handful of times. The sample has other DNA sequences that encode this CDR3 too. The chain carries TRBV7-2 and TRBJ1-5; 12 bases fit TRBD1. CDR3 length: 16 residues. J was trimmed by 6 bases and V by 5 bases; bases with no gene match: 8. Germline V gene data show CDR1 as SGHTA and CDR2 as FQGNSA. The CDR3 is CASSLTGTGGRQPQHF. The CDR3 nucleotides read TGTGCCAGCAGCCTGACTGGGACAGGGGGCCGTCAGCCCCAGCATTTT.

The chain uses TRBV15 and TRBJ1-1, with D unclear. V was clipped by 3 bases and J by 1 base, with 6 bases between them. The germline V gene encodes CDR1 LNHNV and CDR2 YYDKDF (reference sequence). The CDR3 has 13 residues. CDR3 protein: CATSRVRNTEAFF. The CDR3 nucleotides read TGTGCCACCAGCAGGGTCAGGAACACTGAAGCTTTCTTT.

V and J are TRBV28 and TRBJ2-1, with D tentatively TRBD1 (6 bases). Germline V gene lookup returns CDR1 MDHEN and CDR2 SYDVKM. Trimming stripped 7 bases from V and 3 bases from J, with 16 bases between. The CDR3 covers 15 residues. CDR3 region: CASTIRQEDYNEQFF. The CDR3 DNA reads TGTGCCAGCACCATTAGACAGGAGGACTACAATGAGCAGTTCTTC.

This clone was observed once. The gene calls are TRBV4-3 and TRBJ1-2; 7 nucleotides agree with TRBD1. Germline lookup yields CDR1 LGHNA and CDR2 YSLEER. J gave up 3 bases and V 4 bases, and 8 bases lay outside the gene matches. The CDR3 sequence is 15 residues long. The CDR3 DNA reads as TGCGCCAGCAGCCCAGGACAGGCGCTTTACTATGGCTACACCTTC. Protein: CASSPGQALYYGYTF.

To note about this clone: This same CDR3 is encoded by further DNA sequences in the sample. V usage is TRBV7-9 and J usage is TRBJ2-7; unclear D gene. V gave up 1 base and J gave up 3 bases, with 4 bases separating them. This CDR3 comprises 12 residues. Germline values: CDR1 SEHNR, CDR2 FQNEAQ (reference sequence). For the CDR3, the DNA is TGTGCCAGCAGCTTAGGTAGCTACGAGCAGTACTTC. Translated: CASSLGSYEQYF.

Details on this clone: The same CDR3 can be traced to other DNA sequences in this sample. The chain carries TRBV6-1 and TRBJ1-5; TRBD1 is a possible D gene (5 bases). Trimming stripped 2 bases from V and 2 bases from J, with 10 bases between. The CDR3 covers 15 residues. CDR1 is MNHNS, CDR2 SASEGT, per germline. The CDR3 loop is CASSEFRVRNQPQHF. The CDR3 coding sequence is TGTGCCAGCAGTGAATTCAGGGTGCGCAATCAGCCCCAGCATTTT.

This rearrangement joins TRBV2 to TRBJ2-1; D may be TRBD1 (5 bases). Germline CDR1 and CDR2: SNHLY and FYNNEI. With 6 bases removed from V and 3 bases from J, the gap between germline ends came to 12 bases. The CDR3 length is 14 residues. The CDR3 sequence: CASRQVVGYNEQFF. The CDR3 DNA follows: TGTGCCAGCAGACAGGTCGTCGGCTACAATGAGCAGTTCTTC.